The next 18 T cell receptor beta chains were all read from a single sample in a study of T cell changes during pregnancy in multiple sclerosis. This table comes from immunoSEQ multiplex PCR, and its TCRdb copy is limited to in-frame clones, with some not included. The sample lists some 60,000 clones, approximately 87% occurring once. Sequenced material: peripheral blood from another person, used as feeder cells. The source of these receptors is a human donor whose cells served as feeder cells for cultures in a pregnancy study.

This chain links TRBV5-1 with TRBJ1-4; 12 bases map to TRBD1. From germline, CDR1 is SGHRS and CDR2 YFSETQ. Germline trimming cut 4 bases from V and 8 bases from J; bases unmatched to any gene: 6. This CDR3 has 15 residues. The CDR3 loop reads CASSGAGTGGEKLFF. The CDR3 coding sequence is TGCGCCAGCAGCGGTGCCGGGACAGGGGGCGAAAAACTGTTTTTT.

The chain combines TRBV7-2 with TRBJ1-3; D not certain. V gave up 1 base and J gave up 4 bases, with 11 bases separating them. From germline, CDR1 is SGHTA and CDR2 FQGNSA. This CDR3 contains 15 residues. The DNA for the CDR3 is TGTGCCAGCAGCTTAGTTTCTCCGGCCGGAAACACCATATATTTT. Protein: CASSLVSPAGNTIYF. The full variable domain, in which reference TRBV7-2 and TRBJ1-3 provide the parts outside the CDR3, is GAGVSQSPSNKVTEKGKDVELRCDPISGHTALYWYRQSLGQGLEFLIYFQGNSAPDKSGLPSDRFSAERTGGSVSTLTIQRTQQEDSAVYLCASSLVSPAGNTIYFGEGSWLTVV.

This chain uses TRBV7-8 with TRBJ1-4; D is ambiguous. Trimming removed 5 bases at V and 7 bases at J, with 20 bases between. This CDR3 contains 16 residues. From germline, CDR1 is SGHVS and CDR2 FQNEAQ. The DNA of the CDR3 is TGTGCCAGCAGCCGAATCCACCTCACAGAGGGTGAAAAACTGTTTTTT. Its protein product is CASSRIHLTEGEKLFF.

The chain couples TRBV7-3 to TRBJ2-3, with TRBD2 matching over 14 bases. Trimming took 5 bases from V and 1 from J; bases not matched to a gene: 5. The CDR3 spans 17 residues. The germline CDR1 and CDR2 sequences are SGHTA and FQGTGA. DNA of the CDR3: TGTGCCAGCAGCCCCAAGGGACTAGCGGGAGGCACAGATACGCAGTATTTT. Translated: CASSPKGLAGGTDTQYF.

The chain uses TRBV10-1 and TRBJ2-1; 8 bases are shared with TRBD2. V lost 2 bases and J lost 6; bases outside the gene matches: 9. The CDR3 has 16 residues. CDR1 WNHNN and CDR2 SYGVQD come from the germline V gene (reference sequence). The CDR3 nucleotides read TGCGCCAGCAGTGAGAGAGGGCTAGCGGGTCGCAATGAGCAGTTCTTC. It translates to CASSERGLAGRNEQFF.

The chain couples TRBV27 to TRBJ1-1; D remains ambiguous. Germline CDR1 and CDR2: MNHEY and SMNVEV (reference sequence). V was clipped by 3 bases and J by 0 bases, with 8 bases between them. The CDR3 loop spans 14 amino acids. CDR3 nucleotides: TGTGCCAGCAGTTTGGGTATAATGAACACTGAAGCTTTCTTT. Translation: CASSLGIMNTEAFF.

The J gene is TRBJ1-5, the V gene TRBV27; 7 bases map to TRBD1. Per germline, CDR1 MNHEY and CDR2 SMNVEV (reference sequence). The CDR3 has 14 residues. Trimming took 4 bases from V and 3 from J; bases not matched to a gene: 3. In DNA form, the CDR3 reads TGTGCCAGCAGTTCCACAGGGGTCAATCAGCCCCAGCATTTT. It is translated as CASSSTGVNQPQHF.

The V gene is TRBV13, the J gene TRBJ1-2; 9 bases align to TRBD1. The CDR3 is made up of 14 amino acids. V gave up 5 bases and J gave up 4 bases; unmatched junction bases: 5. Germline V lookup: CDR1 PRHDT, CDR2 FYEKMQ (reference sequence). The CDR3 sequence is CASSPGQGPYGYTF. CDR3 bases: TGTGCCAGCAGCCCGGGACAGGGACCCTATGGCTACACCTTC.

This CDR3 is CASSLANGNTEAFF. CDR3 bases: TGTGCCAGCAGCTTGGCCAATGGAAACACTGAAGCTTTCTTT. The V call is TRBV5-6, the J call TRBJ1-1; D is uncertain. Trimming removed 0 bases at V and 2 bases at J, with 8 bases between. The CDR3 is 14 residues long. Germline loops: CDR1 SGHDT, CDR2 YYEEEE.

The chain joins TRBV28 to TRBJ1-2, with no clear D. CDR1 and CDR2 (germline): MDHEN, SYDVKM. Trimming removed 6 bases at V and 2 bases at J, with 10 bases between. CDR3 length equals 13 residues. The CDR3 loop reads CASSPGENYGYTF. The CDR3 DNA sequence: TGTGCCAGCAGCCCCGGAGAGAACTATGGCTACACCTTC.

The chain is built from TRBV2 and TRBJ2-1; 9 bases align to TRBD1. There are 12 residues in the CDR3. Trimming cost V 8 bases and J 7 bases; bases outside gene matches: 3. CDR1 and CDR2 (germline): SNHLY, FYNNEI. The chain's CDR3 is CASWDRENEQFF. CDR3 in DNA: TGTGCCAGCTGGGACAGGGAGAATGAGCAGTTCTTC.

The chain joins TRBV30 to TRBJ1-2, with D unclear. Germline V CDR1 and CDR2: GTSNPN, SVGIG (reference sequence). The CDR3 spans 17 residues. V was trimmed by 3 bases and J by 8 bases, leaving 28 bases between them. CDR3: CAWSLDLEPTDRFGYTF. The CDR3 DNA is TGTGCCTGGAGCCTTGACCTAGAGCCCACCGACCGCTTCGGCTACACCTTC.

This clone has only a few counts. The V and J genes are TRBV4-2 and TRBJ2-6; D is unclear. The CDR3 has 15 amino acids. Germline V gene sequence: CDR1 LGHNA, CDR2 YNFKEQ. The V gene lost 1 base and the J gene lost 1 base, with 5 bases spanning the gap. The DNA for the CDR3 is TGTGCCAGCAGCCAAGGACCTTCTGGGGCCAACGTCCTGACTTTC. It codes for CASSQGPSGANVLTF.

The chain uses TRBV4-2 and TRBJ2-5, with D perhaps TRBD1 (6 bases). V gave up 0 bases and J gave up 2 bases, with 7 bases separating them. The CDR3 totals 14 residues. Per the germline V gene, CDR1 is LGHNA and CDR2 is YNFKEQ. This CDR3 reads CASSQEGGQETQYF. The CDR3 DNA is TGTGCCAGCAGCCAAGAAGGGGGACAAGAGACCCAGTACTTC.

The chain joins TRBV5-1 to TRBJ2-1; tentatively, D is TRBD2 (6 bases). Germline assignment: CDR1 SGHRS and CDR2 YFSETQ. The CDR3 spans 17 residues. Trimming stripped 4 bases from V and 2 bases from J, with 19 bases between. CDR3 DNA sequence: TGCGCCAGCAGCCGAGGTGGGGGGAGGATCCCCTACAATGAGCAGTTCTTC. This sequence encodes CASSRGGGRIPYNEQFF. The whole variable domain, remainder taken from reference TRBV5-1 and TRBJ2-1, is KAGVTQTPRYLIKTRGQQVTLSCSPISGHRSVSWYQQTPGQGLQFLFEYFSETQRNKGNFPGRFSGRQFSNSRSEMNVSTLELGDSALYLCASSRGGGRIPYNEQFFGPGTRLTVL.

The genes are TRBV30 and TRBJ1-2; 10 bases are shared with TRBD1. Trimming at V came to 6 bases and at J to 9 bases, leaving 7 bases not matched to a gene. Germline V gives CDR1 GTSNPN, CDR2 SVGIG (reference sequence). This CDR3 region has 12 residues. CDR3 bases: TGTGCCTGTACGGACAGGGGGACGCGCTACACCTTC. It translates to CACTDRGTRYTF.

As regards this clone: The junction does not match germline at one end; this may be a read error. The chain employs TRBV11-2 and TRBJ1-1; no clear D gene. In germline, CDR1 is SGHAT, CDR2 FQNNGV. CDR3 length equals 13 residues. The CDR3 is CASTLNPVAEAFF. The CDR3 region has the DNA TGTGCCAGCACCTTAAATCCGGTGGCTGAAGCTTTCTTT.

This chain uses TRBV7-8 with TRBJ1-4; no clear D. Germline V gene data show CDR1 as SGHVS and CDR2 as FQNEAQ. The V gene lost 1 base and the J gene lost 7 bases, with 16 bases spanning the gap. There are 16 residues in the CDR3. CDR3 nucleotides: TGTGCCAGCAGCTTAGTGCGCTTCGGGTTTAGTGAAAAACTGTTTTTT. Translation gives CASSLVRFGFSEKLFF.